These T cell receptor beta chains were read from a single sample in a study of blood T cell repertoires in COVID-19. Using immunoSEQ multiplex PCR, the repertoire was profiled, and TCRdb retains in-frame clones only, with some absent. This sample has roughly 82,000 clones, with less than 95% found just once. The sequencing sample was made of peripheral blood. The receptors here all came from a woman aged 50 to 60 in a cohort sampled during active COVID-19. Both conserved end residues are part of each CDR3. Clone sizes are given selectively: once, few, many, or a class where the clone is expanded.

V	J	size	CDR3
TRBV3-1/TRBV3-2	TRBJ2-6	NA	CASSQEISGTGGAGANVLTF
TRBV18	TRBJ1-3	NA	CASSPTALQGIGNTIYF
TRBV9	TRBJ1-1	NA	CASSASGGVNIGAFF
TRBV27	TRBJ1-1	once	CASSLSMAVNTEAFF
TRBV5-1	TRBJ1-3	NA	CASSLGDRVDTIYF
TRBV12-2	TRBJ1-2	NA	CASRSHRWTPYGYTF
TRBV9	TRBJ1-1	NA	CASSPQTGLNTEAFF
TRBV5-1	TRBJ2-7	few	CASSSYGTEAYEQYF
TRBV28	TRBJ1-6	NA	CASSPGGQGVSSPLHF
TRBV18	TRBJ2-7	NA	CATSGGGSSYEQYF
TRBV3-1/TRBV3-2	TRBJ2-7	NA	CASSLGLARAYEQYF
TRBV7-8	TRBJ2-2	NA	CASSSASGQGNTGELFF
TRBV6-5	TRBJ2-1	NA	CASSYSAHNEQFF
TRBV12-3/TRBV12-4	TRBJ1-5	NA	CASRRQLNQPQHF
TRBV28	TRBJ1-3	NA	CASSSDRGNTIYF
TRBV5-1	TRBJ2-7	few	CASSRLGGLGTYEQYF
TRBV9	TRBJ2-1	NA	CASTLGGTSYNEQFF
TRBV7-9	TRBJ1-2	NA	CASSFEASYTF
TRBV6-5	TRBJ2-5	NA	CASSYVAGARETQYF
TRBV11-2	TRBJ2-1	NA	CASSPLFRLASGSSDEQFF
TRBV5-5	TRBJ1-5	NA	CASSPTGGSYSNQPQHF
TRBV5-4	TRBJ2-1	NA	CASSLDTGSSYNEQFF
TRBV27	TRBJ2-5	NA	CASSPRQGLQETQYF
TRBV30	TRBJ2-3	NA	CAWSVSGHKAGDTQYF
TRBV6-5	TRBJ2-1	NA	CASTPVSGPEGEQFF
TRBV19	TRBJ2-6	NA	CASGELYGANVLTF